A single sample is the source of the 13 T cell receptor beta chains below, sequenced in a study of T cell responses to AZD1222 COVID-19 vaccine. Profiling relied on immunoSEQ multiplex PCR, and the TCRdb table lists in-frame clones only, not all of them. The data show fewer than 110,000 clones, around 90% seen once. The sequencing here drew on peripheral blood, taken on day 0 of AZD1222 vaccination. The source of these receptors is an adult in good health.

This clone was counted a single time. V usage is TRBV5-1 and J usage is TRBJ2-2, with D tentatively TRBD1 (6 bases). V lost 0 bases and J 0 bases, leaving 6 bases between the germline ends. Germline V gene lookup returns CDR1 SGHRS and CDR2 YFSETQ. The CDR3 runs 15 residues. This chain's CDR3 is CASSLDRANTGELFF. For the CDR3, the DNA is TGCGCCAGCAGCTTGGACAGGGCGAACACCGGGGAGCTGTTTTTT.

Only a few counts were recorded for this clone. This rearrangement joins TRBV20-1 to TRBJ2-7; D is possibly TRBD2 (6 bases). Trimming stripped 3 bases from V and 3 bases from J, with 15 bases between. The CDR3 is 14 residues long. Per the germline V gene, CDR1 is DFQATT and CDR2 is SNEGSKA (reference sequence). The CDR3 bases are TGCAGTGCTAGTATGCGCCGGGAGATCTACGAGCAGTACTTC. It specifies CSASMRREIYEQYF.

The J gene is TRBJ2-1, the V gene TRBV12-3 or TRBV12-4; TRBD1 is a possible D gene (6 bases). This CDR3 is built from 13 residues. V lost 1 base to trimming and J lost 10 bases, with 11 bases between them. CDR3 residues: CASSLGQVVEQFF. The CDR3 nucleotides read TGTGCCAGCAGTTTAGGACAGGTTGTCGAGCAGTTCTTC.

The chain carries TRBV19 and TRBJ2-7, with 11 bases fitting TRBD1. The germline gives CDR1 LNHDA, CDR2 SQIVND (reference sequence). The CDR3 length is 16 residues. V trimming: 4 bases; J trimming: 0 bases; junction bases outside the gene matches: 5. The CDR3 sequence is CASSTSGQGDSYEQYF. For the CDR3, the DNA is TGTGCCAGTAGTACATCGGGACAGGGGGACTCCTACGAGCAGTACTTC.

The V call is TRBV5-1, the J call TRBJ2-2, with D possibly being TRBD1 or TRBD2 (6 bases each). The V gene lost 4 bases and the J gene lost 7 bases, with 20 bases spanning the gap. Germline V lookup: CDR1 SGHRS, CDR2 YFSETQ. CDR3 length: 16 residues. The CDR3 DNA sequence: TGCGCCAGCAGCCGCAATGGTAGGGGGGTCCACGGGGAGCTGTTTTTT. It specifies CASSRNGRGVHGELFF. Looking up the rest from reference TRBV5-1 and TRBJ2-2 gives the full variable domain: KAGVTQTPRYLIKTRGQQVTLSCSPISGHRSVSWYQQTPGQGLQFLFEYFSETQRNKGNFPGRFSGRQFSNSRSEMNVSTLELGDSALYLCASSRNGRGVHGELFFGEGSRLTVL.

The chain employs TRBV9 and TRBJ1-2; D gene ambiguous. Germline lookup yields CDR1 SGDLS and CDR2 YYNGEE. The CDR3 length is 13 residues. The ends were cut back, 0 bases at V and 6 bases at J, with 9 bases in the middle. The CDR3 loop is CASSVGAFDGYTF. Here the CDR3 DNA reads TGTGCCAGCAGCGTAGGGGCCTTTGATGGCTACACCTTC. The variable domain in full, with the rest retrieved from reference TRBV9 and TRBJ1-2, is DSGVTQTPKHLITATGQRVTLRCSPRSGDLSVYWYQQSLDQGLQFLIQYYNGEERAKGNILERFSAQQFPDLHSELNLSSLELGDSALYFCASSVGAFDGYTFGSGTRLTVV.

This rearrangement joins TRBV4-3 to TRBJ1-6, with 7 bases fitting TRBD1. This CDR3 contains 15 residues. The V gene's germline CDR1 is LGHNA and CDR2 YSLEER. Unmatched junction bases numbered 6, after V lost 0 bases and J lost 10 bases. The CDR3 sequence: CASSQDTGARSPLHF. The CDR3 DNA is TGCGCCAGCAGCCAAGATACAGGGGCGAGGTCACCCCTCCACTTT.

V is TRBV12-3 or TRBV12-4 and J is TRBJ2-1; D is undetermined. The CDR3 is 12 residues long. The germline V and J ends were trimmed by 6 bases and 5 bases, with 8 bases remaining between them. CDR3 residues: CASRSRDNEQFF. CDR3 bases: TGTGCCAGCAGGAGTCGGGACAATGAGCAGTTCTTC.

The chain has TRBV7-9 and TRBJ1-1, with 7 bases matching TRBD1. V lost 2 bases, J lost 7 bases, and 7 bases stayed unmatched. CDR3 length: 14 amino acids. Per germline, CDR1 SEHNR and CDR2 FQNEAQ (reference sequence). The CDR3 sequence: CASSLHQQGFEAFF. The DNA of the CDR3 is TGTGCCAGCAGCTTACACCAACAGGGGTTTGAAGCTTTCTTT.

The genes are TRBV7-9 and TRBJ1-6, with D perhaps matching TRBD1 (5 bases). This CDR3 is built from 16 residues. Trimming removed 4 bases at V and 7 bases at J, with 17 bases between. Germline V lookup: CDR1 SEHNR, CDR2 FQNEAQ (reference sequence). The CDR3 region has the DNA TGTGCCAGCAGCTCACCTAGGGGTGAGATGAATTCACCCCTCCACTTT. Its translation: CASSSPRGEMNSPLHF.

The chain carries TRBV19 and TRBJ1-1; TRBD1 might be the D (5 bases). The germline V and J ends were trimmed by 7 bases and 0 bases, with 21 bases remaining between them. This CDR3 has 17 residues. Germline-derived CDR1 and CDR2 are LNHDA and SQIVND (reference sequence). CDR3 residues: CASNPSGPFHLNTEAFF. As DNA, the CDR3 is TGTGCCAGTAATCCTTCAGGGCCCTTCCACCTGAACACTGAAGCTTTCTTT.

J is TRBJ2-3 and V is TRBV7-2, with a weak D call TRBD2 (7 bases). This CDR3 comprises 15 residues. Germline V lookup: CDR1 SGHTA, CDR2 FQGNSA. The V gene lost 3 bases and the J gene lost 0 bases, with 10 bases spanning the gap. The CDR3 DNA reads TGTGCCAGCAGCTTGGAGGGGGGGAGCACAGATACGCAGTATTTT. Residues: CASSLEGGSTDTQYF.

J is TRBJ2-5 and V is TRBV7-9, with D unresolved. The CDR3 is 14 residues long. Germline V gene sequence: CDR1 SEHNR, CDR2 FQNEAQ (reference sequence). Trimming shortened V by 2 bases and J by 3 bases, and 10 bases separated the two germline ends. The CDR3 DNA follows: TGTGCCAGCAGCTTATGGGGAAATAAAGAGACCCAGTACTTC. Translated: CASSLWGNKETQYF.